What follows are 28 T cell receptor beta chains derived from one specimen sequenced in a study of chemoradiotherapy in HPV16-positive cancers. Assay used: immunoSEQ multiplex PCR; TCRdb lists only in-frame clones, some missing. The table includes approximately 8,200 clones, roughly two thirds detected once. The biological material was taken from a patient who underwent chemoradiotherapy. The receptor source for this set is a human donor with HPV-associated anogenital cancer.

V and J are TRBV19 and TRBJ2-2; D is unclear. Trimming took 1 base from V and 4 from J, leaving 13 bases between them. CDR3 length: 16 amino acids. Looked up from germline, CDR1 is LNHDA and CDR2 is SQIVND (reference sequence). This CDR3 reads CASSIGQNYFTGELFF. The CDR3 DNA reads TGTGCCAGTAGTATAGGGCAGAACTACTTCACCGGGGAGCTGTTTTTT. Using reference TRBV19 and TRBJ2-2 for the parts outside the CDR3, the full variable domain is DGGITQSPKYLFRKEGQNVTLSCEQNLNHDAMYWYRQDPGQGLRLIYYSQIVNDFQKGDIAEGYSVSREKKESFPLTVTSAQKNPTAFYLCASSIGQNYFTGELFFGEGSRLTVL.

V is TRBV4-1 and J is TRBJ1-2; D gene ambiguous. Germline V gene lookup returns CDR1 MGHRA and CDR2 YSYEKL. The CDR3 length is 12 residues. The DNA for the CDR3 is TGCGCACTTGCACGGTCTAACTATGGCTACACCTTC. Translated: CALARSNYGYTF.

This clone was picked up a small number of times. The chain employs TRBV4-1 and TRBJ2-7, with D tentatively TRBD1 (5 bases). Trimming took off 0 bases at V and 6 bases at J, with 27 bases between the two ends. This CDR3 contains 19 residues. Germline CDR1 is MGHRA and CDR2 is YSYEKL. In nucleotides, the CDR3 is TGCGCCAGCAGCCAAGATAGATTCCCTGGGGCGGTTCTGGCATCCGAGCAGTACGTC. As protein: CASSQDRFPGAVLASEQYV.

The chain couples TRBV29-1 to TRBJ2-3, with 13 bases lining up with TRBD2. This CDR3 is built from 13 residues. V was clipped by 6 bases and J by 7 bases; unmatched bases: 4. Germline V gene data show CDR1 as SQVTM and CDR2 as ANQGSEA. CDR3 sequence: CSVRTSGRNTQYF. In DNA form, the CDR3 reads TGCAGCGTCCGGACTAGCGGGAGAAATACGCAGTATTTT.

The chain joins TRBV18 to TRBJ1-1; TRBD1 matches at 7 bases. The CDR3 is made up of 16 amino acids. Trimming cost V 2 bases and J 0 bases; bases outside gene matches: 6. Germline V gene sequence: CDR1 KGHSH, CDR2 LQKENI. CDR3 loop: CASSPRTGTLNTEAFF. The CDR3 DNA reads as TGTGCCAGCTCACCAAGGACAGGAACGTTGAACACTGAAGCTTTCTTT. Combining the CDR3 with reference TRBV18 and TRBJ1-1 gives the whole variable domain NAGVMQNPRHLVRRRGQEARLRCSPMKGHSHVYWYRQLPEEGLKFMVYLQKENIIDESGMPKERFSAEFPKEGPSILRIQQVVRGDSAAYFCASSPRTGTLNTEAFFGQGTRLTVV.

The gene calls are TRBV21-1 and TRBJ2-7. TRBV21-1 is shown as a pseudogene. The CDR3 has 19 amino acids. The CDR3, as DNA: TGTGCCAGCAGCAAATGCTGGGGGCCAGTGGGACTGGCCAACTACGAGCAGTACGTC. It encodes CASSKCWGPVGLANYEQYV.

The V gene is TRBV25-1, the J gene TRBJ2-7; D call uncertain. The germline V and J ends were trimmed by 2 bases and 6 bases, with 11 bases remaining between them. Germline loops: CDR1 MGHDK, CDR2 SYGVNS. The CDR3 runs to 13 residues. The CDR3 DNA reads TGTGCCAGCAGTGAAAGGGTAGCTTGCGAGCAGTACTTC. Translated: CASSERVACEQYF.

The J gene is TRBJ2-3, the V gene TRBV4-1; TRBD2 matches at 8 bases. Per germline, CDR1 MGHRA and CDR2 YSYEKL. The CDR3 sequence is 18 residues long. V lost 1 base to trimming and J lost 1 base; unmatched junction nucleotides: 10. DNA of the CDR3: TGCGCCAGCAGCCAAGGGGTGTTCGGGCGGGGGGGCACAGATACGCAGTATTTT. This translates into CASSQGVFGRGGTDTQYF.

V usage is TRBV30 and J usage is TRBJ2-3; weak D call: TRBD2 (5 bases). The CDR3 spans 16 residues. Germline V CDR1 and CDR2: GTSNPN, SVGIG (reference sequence). With 0 bases removed from V and 0 bases from J, the gap between germline ends came to 13 bases. CDR3: CAWSVGGRISTDTQYF. In nucleotides, the CDR3 is TGTGCCTGGAGTGTAGGAGGCCGTATTAGCACAGATACGCAGTATTTT. The full variable domain, in which reference TRBV30 and TRBJ2-3 provide the parts outside the CDR3, is SQTIHQWPATLVQPVGSPLSLECTVEGTSNPNLYWYRQAAGRGLQLLFYSVGIGQISSEVPQNLSASRPQDRQFILSSKKLLLSDSGFYLCAWSVGGRISTDTQYFGPGTRLTVL.

The chain is built from TRBV11-3 and TRBJ2-7, with D unresolved. There are 12 residues in the CDR3. Germline V gene lookup returns CDR1 SGHNT and CDR2 YENEEA. The V end was cut by 0 bases, the J end by 2 bases, with 2 bases between. The CDR3 here is CASSLETYEQYV. The CDR3 coding sequence is TGTGCCAGCAGCTTAGAGACCTACGAGCAGTACGTC.

This rearrangement joins TRBV27 to TRBJ1-2; TRBD1 matches at 8 bases. V dropped 5 bases and J dropped 5; count of bases not matched to a gene: 7. Germline-derived CDR1 and CDR2 are MNHEY and SMNVEV (reference sequence). The length of the CDR3 is 14 residues. The CDR3 DNA is TGTGCCAGCAGTAGCAGGGGGCCCCCTTATGGCTACACCTTC. Translation gives CASSSRGPPYGYTF.

The chain recombines TRBV15 with TRBJ2-6, with D uncertain. Trimming shortened V by 4 bases and J by 0 bases, and 7 bases separated the two germline ends. The germline V gene encodes CDR1 LNHNV and CDR2 YYDKDF (reference sequence). The CDR3 has 15 residues. The CDR3 nucleotides read TGTGCCACCAGCAAGAAGAGCTCTGGGGCCAACGTCCTGACTTTC. Translated: CATSKKSSGANVLTF.

This rearrangement joins TRBV7-2 to TRBJ2-3, with a possible D match to TRBD2 (5 bases). The CDR3 runs to 16 residues. CDR1 is SGHTA and CDR2 is FQGNSA in the germline V gene. Trimming left V 0 bases short and J 1 base short, with 11 bases between. CDR3 DNA sequence: TGTGCCAGCAGCTTAGCTGTCCGCGGGCGCACAGATACGCAGTATTTT. Protein product: CASSLAVRGRTDTQYF.

The chain links TRBV7-2 to TRBJ2-6; 12 bases align to TRBD2. Looked up from germline, CDR1 is SGHTA and CDR2 is FQGNSA. The ends lost 6 bases at V and 0 bases at J; junction bases unmatched: 3. This CDR3 comprises 17 residues. This CDR3 reads CASSSTSGGSGANVLTF. CDR3 DNA: TGTGCCAGCAGTTCGACTAGCGGGGGCTCTGGGGCCAACGTCCTGACTTTC. The full variable domain, rest sourced from reference TRBV7-2 and TRBJ2-6, is GAGVSQSPSNKVTEKGKDVELRCDPISGHTALYWYRQSLGQGLEFLIYFQGNSAPDKSGLPSDRFSAERTGGSVSTLTIQRTQQEDSAVYLCASSSTSGGSGANVLTFGAGSRLTVL.

The chain has TRBV29-1 and TRBJ2-7, with D tentatively TRBD2 (6 bases). The CDR3 consists of 14 residues. V dropped 4 bases and J dropped 0 bases, with 13 bases sitting between them. Germline lookup yields CDR1 SQVTM and CDR2 ANQGSEA. The CDR3 sequence is CSVGTNLYSYEQYF. CDR3 in DNA: TGCAGCGTTGGGACTAATTTGTACTCCTACGAGCAGTACTTC.

The chain joins TRBV2 to TRBJ2-2; D remains unclear. The CDR3 spans 14 residues. The V end lost 4 bases, the J end lost 2 bases, and 8 bases lay between the germline ends. Germline CDR1 SNHLY, CDR2 FYNNEI. The CDR3 protein is CASSVLGNTGELFF. The CDR3 region has the DNA TGTGCCAGCAGTGTATTGGGAAACACCGGGGAGCTGTTTTTT.

The CDR3 DNA is TGTGCCAGCTCACCAGGGACAGTACGCTACTATAAGGGCTACACCTTC. It yields the protein CASSPGTVRYYKGYTF. J is TRBJ1-2 and V is TRBV18, with 7 bases identical to TRBD1. Germline values: CDR1 KGHSH, CDR2 LQKENI. J gave up 8 bases and V 2 bases, and 14 bases lay outside the gene matches. This CDR3 contains 16 residues.

CDR3 DNA sequence: TGTGCCAGCAGTGGACCAGGGGGAAGGGGCAATCAGCCCCAGCATTTT. Protein: CASSGPGGRGNQPQHF. The V call is TRBV2, the J call TRBJ1-5, with 7 bases lining up with TRBD1. Germline values: CDR1 SNHLY, CDR2 FYNNEI. The CDR3 loop spans 16 amino acids. After removal of 4 bases from V and 2 bases from J, the junction contained 8 bases not matched to a gene.

The chain is built from TRBV27 and TRBJ1-2; no reliable D call. Between the trimmed V and J ends, which lost 8 bases and 8 bases, there was a span of 21 bases. Germline V CDR1 and CDR2: MNHEY, SMNVEV (reference sequence). The CDR3 extends over 14 amino acids. CDR3 residues: CASGNLGGMGGYTF. As DNA, the CDR3 is TGTGCCAGCGGTAATCTAGGAGGGATGGGCGGCTACACCTTC.

In nucleotides, the CDR3 is TGTGCCAGCAGCCATCCTAGGGACTCATACACAGATACGCAGTATTTT. Encoded protein: CASSHPRDSYTDTQYF. The rearrangement joins TRBV9 to TRBJ2-3; the D gene is possibly TRBD2 (6 bases). The CDR3 loop spans 16 amino acids. Germline CDR1 reads SGDLS; CDR2 reads YYNGEE. The germline V and J ends were trimmed by 4 bases and 2 bases, with 17 bases remaining between them.

V is TRBV4-3 and J is TRBJ2-2; D remains unclear. CDR3 length: 16 amino acids. V lost 0 bases and J 5 bases, leaving 13 bases between the germline ends. Germline V gives CDR1 LGHNA, CDR2 YSLEER. This CDR3 is CASSQDLLLSTGELFF. The CDR3 DNA is TGCGCCAGCAGCCAAGATTTACTCCTCTCAACCGGGGAGCTGTTTTTT.

The chain recombines TRBV4-3 with TRBJ1-2, with 7 bases fitting TRBD1. The CDR3 runs to 16 residues. V gave up 0 bases and J gave up 7 bases; unmatched junction bases: 11. Germline V gene sequence: CDR1 LGHNA, CDR2 YSLEER. The CDR3 nucleotides read TGCGCCAGCAGCCAAGAGGGGACAGCGGGGAGGGGTGGCTACACCTTC. Protein product: CASSQEGTAGRGGYTF.

The CDR3 sequence is CASSLGTSGGYFLETQYF. CDR3 nucleotide sequence: TGTGCCAGCAGCTTAGGCACTAGCGGGGGGTACTTTTTAGAGACCCAGTACTTC. The chain uses TRBV7-2 and TRBJ2-5, with TRBD2 identical over 12 bases. In germline, CDR1 is SGHTA, CDR2 FQGNSA. J lost 4 bases, V lost 1 base, and 10 bases had no gene match. The CDR3 covers 18 residues.

This clone was counted once. V gene TRBV28 combines with J gene TRBJ2-5; 9 bases match TRBD2. The CDR3 has 16 amino acids. V gave up 6 bases and J gave up 4 bases; unmatched junction bases: 12. CDR1 MDHEN and CDR2 SYDVKM come from the germline V gene. The CDR3 sequence is CASSRAGLARRETQYF. CDR3 DNA sequence: TGTGCCAGCAGCCGTGCCGGACTAGCGAGGCGAGAGACCCAGTACTTC.

J is TRBJ2-5 and V is TRBV5-4, with 11 bases matching TRBD1. Germline values: CDR1 SGHNT, CDR2 YYREEE (reference sequence). The V and J ends lost 4 bases and 5 bases, in that order; junction bases with no gene match: 7. The CDR3 contains 15 residues. The CDR3 region is CASSGQGALGETQYF. CDR3 bases: TGTGCCAGCAGCGGACAGGGGGCATTGGGGGAGACCCAGTACTTC. Full variable domain (missing parts from reference TRBV5-4 and TRBJ2-5): ETGVTQSPTHLIKTRGQQVTLRCSSQSGHNTVSWYQQALGQGPQFIFQYYREEENGRGNFPPRFSGLQFPNYSSELNVNALELDDSALYLCASSGQGALGETQYFGPGTRLLVL.

This clone was seen only a few times. The chain combines TRBV7-9 with TRBJ2-2; D gene ambiguous. The CDR3 consists of 14 residues. CDR1 and CDR2 from the germline V gene are SEHNR and FQNEAQ (reference sequence). V was pared by 5 bases and J by 2 bases, with 9 bases between. The CDR3 protein is CASSAPLNTGELFF. The CDR3 region has the DNA TGTGCCAGCAGCGCCCCCCTTAACACCGGGGAGCTGTTTTTT.

The chain is built from TRBV6-1 and TRBJ2-3, with 12 bases lining up with TRBD2. This CDR3 region has 18 residues. Per the germline V gene, CDR1 is MNHNS and CDR2 is SASEGT. The V and J ends lost 3 bases and 2 bases, in that order; junction bases with no gene match: 9. The CDR3 spells CASSDARLAGAYTDTQYF. In DNA form, the CDR3 reads TGTGCCAGCAGTGACGCACGACTAGCGGGGGCCTACACAGATACGCAGTATTTT.

In DNA, the CDR3 is TGTGCCAGCAGTTTCGGGGACAGGGGGACCTATGGCTACACCTTC. Its protein is CASSFGDRGTYGYTF. The chain has TRBV28 and TRBJ1-2, with 11 bases fitting TRBD1. V dropped 3 bases and J dropped 4; count of bases not matched to a gene: 4. The germline CDR1 and CDR2 sequences are MDHEN and SYDVKM. The CDR3 runs 15 residues.